The entry below describes one T cell receptor (beta chain). No antigen is known for it. The source of the sample is a study of T cell responses to AZD1222 COVID-19 vaccine. Study results and limitations: CD4 TCRs associated with vaccination spanned spike, dominating at 160-218 and 743-854. Close to half of all spike-specific TCRs reportedly target regions of the variants that are unmutated. Donors, mostly white British, included more females; clonal diversity was possibly underestimated.

Measured with immunoSEQ multiplex PCR; TCRdb has only the in-frame clones, and not every one. The repertoire holds under 130,000 clones, with 70% to 90% as singletons. The CDR3 length is 20 residues. Trimming at V came to 5 bases and at J to 0 bases, leaving 14 bases not matched to a gene. Germline-derived CDR1 and CDR2 are MDHEN and SYDVKM. The origin of this receptor is an adult who received the AZD1222 COVID-19 vaccine. V and J are TRBV28 and TRBJ2-1; 12 bases align to TRBD2. This specimen consisted of peripheral blood, obtained 28 days after the second AZD1222 dose. For the CDR3, the DNA is TGTGCCAGCAGTAATCTAGCGGGAGGGCCGCGCTGGAGCTCCTACAATGAGCAGTTCTTC. As protein: CASSNLAGGPRWSSYNEQFF.